This T cell receptor beta chain was identified in a study of OX40 agonist ivuxolimab in advanced cancers. Study as a whole: Three dose-escalation patients had partial responses: one with hepatocellular carcinoma and two with cutaneous melanoma.

Germline V lookup: CDR1 SGHVS, CDR2 FNYEAQ. This CDR3 region has 16 residues. TCRdb's copy holds only in-frame clones and misses some; the assay was immunoSEQ multiplex PCR. The sample has some 60,000 clones; about 90% are singletons. This chain links TRBV7-6 with TRBJ2-5, with 7 nucleotides matching TRBD1. Judging by the DNA end, TRBJ2-7 fits better; the J call may be wrong. The sample in question was CD4+ or CD8+ T cells sorted from blood, obtained in a trial of the OX40 agonist ivuxolimab. This sequence was found in an adult with an advanced solid tumor such as melanoma, head and neck, liver or kidney cancer. CDR3 loop: CASSLVLTGRRREQYF. Here the CDR3 DNA reads TGTGCCAGCAGCTTAGTCCTGACAGGGCGACGACGCGAGCAGTACTTC.